The present T cell receptor beta chain was sequenced within a study of cytomegalovirus exposure and HLA in healthy donors. The assay was immunoSEQ multiplex PCR, and TCRdb's table has in-frame clones only and misses some. Here the sample spans approximately 160,000 clones, around 88% being singletons. The donors were part of the validation cohort of 95 to 150 subjects. That cohort was separate from the first cohort, which comprised roughly 670 subjects. The CDR3 has 12 amino acids. Per germline, CDR1 SGHVT and CDR2 SQSDAQ. Trimming shortened V by 4 bases and J by 8 bases, and 11 bases separated the two germline ends.

The material sequenced was PBMCs. This clonotype was obtained from a woman aged 18 to 35 in good health and CMV-seronegative. V usage is TRBV7-4 and J usage is TRBJ1-2; TRBD1 might be the D (5 bases). As DNA, the CDR3 is TGTGCCAGCAGCTCCGACAAGGGGGGCTACACCTTC. Protein product: CASSSDKGGYTF.